This T cell receptor beta chain was captured in a study of T cells in Graves' hyperthyroidism and ophthalmopathy. There were TCR beta CDR3 regions amplified from RNA transcripts. With the HTBI primer set, the TCR CDR3 went through a first round of RT-PCR. TCRdb itself ran the multiplex PCR reads through MiXCR, one entry per CDR3 protein. The sample lists approximately 600,000 distinct CDR3 sequences; less than 25% were seen once. Germline values: CDR1 ENHRY, CDR2 SYGVKD. V was cut by 9 bases and J by 8 bases, with 22 bases left in between. The CDR3 covers 14 residues. This chain links TRBV10-3 with TRBJ1-2; D may be TRBD1 (6 bases). The sequenced sample was blood. This receptor was identified in a man between 25 and 39 years old with Graves' ophthalmopathy. The CDR3 nucleotides are TGTGCCATGGGGCCGGGGGACAATTCCGACGGCTACACCTTC. Translation: CAMGPGDNSDGYTF.